These 3 T cell receptor beta chains were sequenced from one sample in a study of CD4 and CD8 cells across lung adenocarcinoma regions. TCRdb re-called the PCR reads with MiXCR, one entry per CDR3 protein. The table has fewer than 30,000 distinct CDR3 sequences, approximately 53% seen once; the top ten hold over 35%. What was sequenced was CD8+ T cells from the center of a lung tumor. The origin of the receptors is a male donor with lung adenocarcinoma. The CD4 and CD8 labels of this study may be unreliable.

The chain has TRBV6-1 and TRBJ2-4, with D tentatively TRBD2 (5 bases). The CDR3 spans 13 residues. V shed 10 bases and J shed 13 bases, with 23 bases lying between them. Germline V gene sequence: CDR1 MNHNS, CDR2 SASEGT. CDR3 bases: TGTGCCACGAGGCTGCGAGGGAAAAATACGCAGTACTTC. Protein: CATRLRGKNTQYF.

In regard to this clonotype: Mismatch with germline at one junction end may stem from a read error. The rearrangement links TRBV6-5 to TRBJ2-3, with D perhaps matching TRBD1 (6 bases). This CDR3 region has 15 residues. Germline loops: CDR1 MNHEY, CDR2 SVGAGI. CDR3 nucleotide sequence: TGTGCCAGCAGTTACAAGGGGGTAGCCAAAAACATTCAGTACTTT. As protein: CASSYKGVAKNIQYF.

This clonotype was detected only a few times. J is TRBJ2-5 and V is TRBV6-1; D might be TRBD2 (7 bases). Per the germline V gene, CDR1 is MNHNS and CDR2 is SASEGT. The CDR3 contains 16 residues. Trimming shortened V by 6 bases and J by 11 bases, and 28 bases separated the two germline ends. CDR3 sequence reads: CASRGAGGGDQDTQYF. DNA for the CDR3: TGTGCCAGCAGGGGGGCCGGGGGAGGGGACCAGGATACGCAGTACTTC.